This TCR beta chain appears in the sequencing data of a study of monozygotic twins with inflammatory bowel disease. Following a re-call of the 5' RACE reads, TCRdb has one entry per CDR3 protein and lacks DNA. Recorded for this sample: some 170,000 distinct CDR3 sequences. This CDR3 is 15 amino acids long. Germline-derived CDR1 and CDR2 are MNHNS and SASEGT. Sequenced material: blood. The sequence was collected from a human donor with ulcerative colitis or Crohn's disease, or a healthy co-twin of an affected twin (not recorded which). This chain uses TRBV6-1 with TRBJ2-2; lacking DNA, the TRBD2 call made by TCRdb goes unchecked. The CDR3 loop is CASRNSGTNTGELFF.